One and the same sample provided the 5 T cell receptor beta chains below, sequenced in a study of T cell repertoires in cytomegalovirus infection. Their antigen targets remain unknown. TCRdb reprocessed the reads with MiXCR, giving one entry per CDR3 protein. The data show roughly 120,000 distinct CDR3 sequences, roughly 30% seen once. Sequenced material: CD8+ T cells from cultured PBMCs, taken from culture after CMV antigen stimulation. The receptors derive from a human donor in good health (CMV status not recorded). Some clones in this sample may be carry-over from other donors' samples.

Only a few counts were recorded for this clonotype. V usage is TRBV11-2 and J usage is TRBJ1-1, with TRBD1 as a possible D gene (5 bases). CDR1 and CDR2 from the germline V gene are SGHAT and FQNNGV. This CDR3 has 14 residues. Deletions cut 5 bases from V and 6 bases from J, with 16 bases between. The CDR3 loop reads CASSRSGVWSEAFF. In DNA, the CDR3 is TGTGCCAGCAGCCGATCGGGGGTTTGGTCTGAAGCTTTCTTT.

This clonotype occurred a few times. This rearrangement joins TRBV4-1 to TRBJ2-7; 9 nucleotides agree with TRBD1. Germline trimming cut 3 bases from V and 0 bases from J; bases unmatched to any gene: 6. Germline values: CDR1 MGHRA, CDR2 YSYEKL. CDR3 length: 16 residues. The DNA for the CDR3 is TGCGCCAGCAGCCAGGAGGACAGGGGTATCTCCTACGAGCAGTACTTC. Translation: CASSQEDRGISYEQYF.

This clonotype has a handful of counts. V gene TRBV5-5 combines with J gene TRBJ1-1; D is ambiguous. Germline lookup yields CDR1 SGHKS and CDR2 YYEKEE (reference sequence). The CDR3 sequence is 15 residues long. V gave up 4 bases and J gave up 1 base, with 14 bases separating them. This chain's CDR3 is CASSHWWTQNTEAFF. In nucleotides, the CDR3 is TGTGCCAGCAGCCATTGGTGGACCCAGAACACTGAAGCTTTCTTT. The full variable domain, rest sourced from reference TRBV5-5 and TRBJ1-1, is DAGVTQSPTHLIKTRGQQVTLRCSPISGHKSVSWYQQVLGQGPQFIFQYYEKEERGRGNFPDRFSARQFPNYSSELNVNALLLGDSALYLCASSHWWTQNTEAFFGQGTRLTVV.

The chain employs TRBV7-3 and TRBJ2-2; no clear D. Between the trimmed V and J ends, which lost 5 bases and 4 bases, there was a span of 11 bases. In germline, CDR1 is SGHTA, CDR2 FQGTGA. This CDR3 contains 14 residues. The DNA for the CDR3 is TGTGCCAGCAGCCCCCCAGTAGGCACCGGGGAGCTGTTTTTT. Amino acids: CASSPPVGTGELFF.

The J gene is TRBJ1-2, the V gene TRBV6-1; possibly TRBD1 for D (5 bases). Trimming took off 0 bases at V and 3 bases at J, with 14 bases between the two ends. Germline CDR1 and CDR2: MNHNS and SASEGT. This CDR3 comprises 16 residues. The CDR3 sequence: CASSEATVGLHYGYTF. The CDR3 nucleotides read TGTGCCAGCAGTGAAGCGACGGTGGGGCTTCACTATGGCTACACCTTC.